A single sample gave rise to the 13 T cell receptor beta chains below, sequenced in a study of Ad26.COV2.S vaccination and SARS-CoV-2 variants. Repertoires were generated with immunoSEQ multiplex PCR, while TCRdb's copy carries only in-frame clones and drops some. The sample holds around 450,000 clones, roughly nine tenths seen once. Treatment indicated: over 15 received Ad26.COV2.S at low or high dose, single or two shots; several received placebo; per-sample allocation not given. It was on day 63 after the first vaccine or placebo injection that samples were taken. Sequenced material: peripheral blood, taken in a trial of Ad26.COV2.S vaccine versus placebo. These receptors were taken from a person aged 18 to 65 who received the Ad26.COV2.S COVID-19 vaccine or a placebo.

The chain has TRBV24-1 and TRBJ2-1; TRBD1 or TRBD2 may be the D gene (5 bases each). The CDR3 runs 16 residues. Germline CDR1 is KGHDR and CDR2 is SFDVKD. Trimming took 0 bases from V and 7 from J, leaving 15 bases between them. CDR3 loop: CATSDLQGRGENEQFF. The CDR3 nucleotides read TGTGCCACCAGTGATTTGCAAGGAAGAGGGGAGAATGAGCAGTTCTTC.

The V gene is TRBV28, the J gene TRBJ2-7; 8 bases agree with TRBD1. Per germline, CDR1 MDHEN and CDR2 SYDVKM. The ends lost 3 bases at V and 1 base at J; junction bases unmatched: 5. The CDR3 loop spans 15 amino acids. CDR3 coding DNA: TGTGCCAGCAGTTTCCCCGGGACAGGATCCTACGAGCAGTACTTC. Translated, it gives CASSFPGTGSYEQYF.

This rearrangement joins TRBV28 to TRBJ1-6, with TRBD1 identical over 8 bases. Trimming removed 6 bases from V and 7 bases from J; junction bases left unmatched: 8. The CDR3 is made up of 15 amino acids. CDR1 is MDHEN, CDR2 SYDVKM, per germline. The DNA for the CDR3 is TGTGCCAGCAGCCGACAGGGGACCTGGAATTCACCCCTCCACTTT. The encoded protein is CASSRQGTWNSPLHF.

This clone showed up just once. The rearrangement links TRBV3-1 (or the pseudogene TRBV3-2) to TRBJ2-4; TRBD2 matches at 9 bases. With 5 bases clipped from V and 1 base from J, the junction kept 3 bases outside the gene matches. The germline CDR1 and CDR2 sequences are LGHDT and YNNKEL (reference sequence). This CDR3 contains 15 residues. The CDR3 DNA reads as TGTGCCAGCAGCAATCTAGCGGGGGCCAAAAACATTCAGTACTTC. Protein product: CASSNLAGAKNIQYF.

The rearrangement joins TRBV6-6 to TRBJ1-3, with 7 bases fitting TRBD1. With V trimmed by 6 bases and J by 2 bases, 4 bases remained unmatched. Germline V lookup: CDR1 MNHNY, CDR2 SVGAGI (reference sequence). The CDR3 has 14 amino acids. The CDR3 sequence is CASSRQGTGNTIYF. CDR3 DNA: TGTGCCAGCAGCAGACAGGGAACTGGAAACACCATATATTTT.

As regards this clone: This sample also contains other DNA sequences that code for the same CDR3. V gene TRBV11-3 combines with J gene TRBJ2-3; D not certain. This CDR3 spans 13 amino acids. Trimming pared 0 bases from V and 0 bases from J, leaving 1 base between. Germline V gene sequence: CDR1 SGHNT, CDR2 YENEEA. The CDR3 DNA follows: TGTGCCAGCAGCTTAGAAAGCACAGATACGCAGTATTTT. It yields the protein CASSLESTDTQYF.

The chain links TRBV4-2 to TRBJ1-6; tentatively, D is TRBD1 (6 bases). CDR1 and CDR2 from the germline V gene are LGHNA and YNFKEQ. The V end lost 0 bases, the J end lost 0 bases, and 9 bases lay between the germline ends. This CDR3 is 17 amino acids long. The CDR3 region is CASSQDTGSSYNSPLHF. The CDR3 nucleotides are TGTGCCAGCAGCCAAGATACAGGGAGCTCCTATAATTCACCCCTCCACTTT.

The J gene is TRBJ2-5, the V gene TRBV7-6, with 8 bases fitting TRBD1. V was clipped by 4 bases and J by 2 bases; unmatched bases: 9. The CDR3 has 16 residues. Germline values: CDR1 SGHVS, CDR2 FNYEAQ. In DNA form, the CDR3 reads TGTGCCAGCAGCTGGGGAAACCGGACAGGGCAAGAGACCCAGTACTTC. Amino acid sequence: CASSWGNRTGQETQYF.

The J gene is TRBJ2-7, the V gene TRBV5-1; TRBD2 agrees at 10 bases. The V segment lost 2 bases and the J segment 2 bases; nucleotides outside the gene matches: 1. The CDR3 covers 14 residues. Germline CDR1 and CDR2: SGHRS and YFSETQ. The CDR3 region has the DNA TGCGCCAGCAGCTTTAGCGGGGGGACCTACGAGCAGTACTTC. This sequence encodes CASSFSGGTYEQYF.

V usage is TRBV4-2 and J usage is TRBJ1-4; TRBD1 aligns across 9 bases. V lost 9 bases, J lost 2 bases, and 7 bases stayed unmatched. The CDR3 runs 15 residues. Germline V lookup: CDR1 LGHNA, CDR2 YNFKEQ. CDR3 bases: TGTGCCAGTCCAAGGACAGGGGTGACTAATGAAAAACTGTTTTTT. As protein: CASPRTGVTNEKLFF.

The sample holds one count of this clone. The genes are TRBV30 and TRBJ1-5; D is possibly TRBD1 (6 bases). This CDR3 region has 16 residues. The V gene's germline CDR1 is GTSNPN and CDR2 SVGIG (reference sequence). The ends were cut back, 0 bases at V and 5 bases at J, with 17 bases in the middle. The CDR3 region is CAWSVRGRGFDQPQHF. As DNA, the CDR3 is TGTGCCTGGAGTGTGCGGGGGCGGGGGTTCGATCAGCCCCAGCATTTT.

This clone occurred once. The genes are TRBV28 and TRBJ1-1, with D unresolved. The germline V and J ends were trimmed by 2 bases and 10 bases, with 11 bases remaining between them. The CDR3 totals 12 residues. Germline values: CDR1 MDHEN, CDR2 SYDVKM. CDR3 DNA sequence: TGTGCCAGCAGTTTACCAGACATACTAGCTTTCTTT. This gives the protein CASSLPDILAFF.

The chain is built from TRBV3-1 (or the pseudogene TRBV3-2) and TRBJ2-4; D unresolved. The V gene's germline CDR1 is LGHDT and CDR2 YNNKEL (reference sequence). The V end lost 1 base, the J end lost 8 bases, and 9 bases lay between the germline ends. CDR3 length equals 13 residues. CDR3 sequence (DNA): TGTGCCAGCAGCCAAGGTGGGGTGGACATTCAGTACTTC. Its protein product is CASSQGGVDIQYF.